These 19 T cell receptor beta chains originate from one sample sequenced in a study of brain metastases from non-small cell lung cancer. Sequencing was performed with immunoSEQ multiplex PCR; in TCRdb, only in-frame clones are kept and a portion is missing. The table includes approximately 2,500 clones, 70% to 85% detected once. The material sequenced was primary lung tumor tissue. All receptors derive from a donor older than 35 with non-small cell lung cancer.

The chain uses TRBV6-5 and TRBJ2-7; no firm D call. The ends were cut back, 6 bases at V and 5 bases at J, with 11 bases in the middle. CDR1 is MNHEY, CDR2 SVGAGI, per germline. The CDR3 runs 12 residues. The CDR3 coding sequence is TGTGCCAGCAGATCGGGCGGCCACGAGCAGTACTTC. This translates into CASRSGGHEQYF.

This chain connects TRBV6-6 to TRBJ2-5, with D unresolved. V lost 2 bases and J 1 base, leaving 5 bases between the germline ends. The germline V gene has CDR1 MNHNY and CDR2 SVGAGI (reference sequence). This CDR3 is built from 13 residues. The CDR3 bases are TGTGCCAGCAGTTACGAATTCCAAGAGACCCAGTACTTC. Protein: CASSYEFQETQYF.

This clone is a singleton in its sample. The rearrangement joins TRBV5-6 to TRBJ1-2; D call uncertain. Germline values: CDR1 SGHDT, CDR2 YYEEEE. This CDR3 is built from 14 residues. V was pared by 4 bases and J by 4 bases, with 14 bases between. CDR3 sequence (DNA): TGTGCCAGCAGCCCTCATCTAGAATCCTATGGCTACACCTTC. This translates into CASSPHLESYGYTF.

V gene TRBV3-1 (or the pseudogene TRBV3-2) combines with J gene TRBJ1-1; maybe TRBD1 (6 bases). The CDR3 loop spans 14 amino acids. The germline V and J ends were trimmed by 7 bases and 2 bases, with 14 bases remaining between them. Germline lookup yields CDR1 LGHDT and CDR2 YNNKEL (reference sequence). For the CDR3, the DNA is TGTGCCAGCACCATCGGGACAATCAACACTGAAGCTTTCTTT. Its protein product is CASTIGTINTEAFF.

On this clone: The same CDR3 can be traced to other DNA sequences in this sample. The rearrangement links TRBV2 to TRBJ1-1; no firm D call. The germline gives CDR1 SNHLY, CDR2 FYNNEI. V dropped 1 base and J dropped 5 bases, with 14 bases sitting between them. CDR3 length equals 15 residues. The CDR3: CASSEGLMWSTEAFF. The CDR3 region has the DNA TGTGCCAGCAGTGAAGGGCTGATGTGGAGTACTGAAGCTTTCTTT.

The V call is TRBV5-4, the J call TRBJ1-1; no firm D call. Trimming left V 0 bases short and J 1 base short, with 13 bases between. In germline, CDR1 is SGHNT, CDR2 YYREEE (reference sequence). This CDR3 is 16 amino acids long. The CDR3 DNA reads as TGTGCCAGCAGCTTGGAGTTAGCCAAGCGGAACACTGAAGCTTTCTTT. Translating it yields CASSLELAKRNTEAFF.

The genes are TRBV5-1 and TRBJ1-2; the D gene is possibly TRBD1 (5 bases). The V end lost 0 bases, the J end lost 5 bases, and 20 bases lay between the germline ends. Germline V gene data show CDR1 as SGHRS and CDR2 as YFSETQ. This CDR3 is 17 amino acids long. The CDR3 bases are TGCGCCAGCAGCTTGGGAAGGATTGGTGGGACCGATTATGGCTACACCTTC. Its translation: CASSLGRIGGTDYGYTF.

The chain links TRBV7-6 to TRBJ2-5; the match to TRBD2 covers 11 bases. CDR3 length: 16 amino acids. Looked up from germline, CDR1 is SGHVS and CDR2 is FNYEAQ. V lost 5 bases and J lost 1; bases outside the gene matches: 6. This CDR3 is CASSQLAGAIQETQYF. CDR3 nucleotide sequence: TGTGCCAGCAGCCAACTAGCGGGGGCCATCCAAGAGACCCAGTACTTC. The full variable domain, its missing parts supplied by reference TRBV7-6 and TRBJ2-5, is GAGVSQSPRYKVTKRGQDVALRCDPISGHVSLYWYRQALGQGPEFLTYFNYEAQQDKSGLPNDRFSAERPEGSISTLTIQRTEQRDSAMYRCASSQLAGAIQETQYFGPGTRLLVL.

The chain has TRBV7-9 and TRBJ2-7; no firm D call. From germline, CDR1 is SEHNR and CDR2 FQNEAQ (reference sequence). CDR3 length: 15 residues. Trimming removed 3 bases from V and 3 bases from J, with 15 bases in between. As DNA, the CDR3 is TGTGCCAGCAGCTTTGTAGGACCTTATTACTACGAGCAGTACTTC. It specifies CASSFVGPYYYEQYF.

Regarding this clone: At one end the junction does not follow the germline gene, possibly because of a read error. Other DNA sequences in this sample translate to the same CDR3. This rearrangement joins TRBV30 to TRBJ2-3; 8 nucleotides agree with TRBD2. CDR1 is GTSNPN and CDR2 is SVGIG in the germline V gene (reference sequence). The CDR3 runs to 14 residues. CDR3 region: CAWSGGGRGDTQYF. CDR3 DNA: TGTGCCTGGAGTGGCGGGGGGCGTGGAGATACGCAATATTTT.

The rearrangement uses TRBV3-1 (or the pseudogene TRBV3-2) and TRBJ1-1; the D gene is possibly TRBD1 (5 bases). Deletions cut 1 base from V and 5 bases from J, with 8 bases between. Germline lookup yields CDR1 LGHDT and CDR2 YNNKEL (reference sequence). The CDR3 length is 13 residues. The CDR3: CASSQGQKTEAFF. CDR3 bases: TGTGCCAGCAGCCAAGGACAGAAAACTGAAGCTTTCTTT.

The chain links TRBV19 to TRBJ2-3; weak D call: TRBD1 (5 bases). Germline V gene sequence: CDR1 LNHDA, CDR2 SQIVND (reference sequence). The V end was cut by 6 bases, the J end by 3 bases, with 13 bases between. This CDR3 contains 14 residues. The CDR3 reads CASRAGLGTDTQYF. In nucleotides, the CDR3 is TGTGCCAGTAGGGCAGGGTTAGGGACAGATACGCAGTATTTT. Full variable domain (rest looked up from reference TRBV19 and TRBJ2-3): DGGITQSPKYLFRKEGQNVTLSCEQNLNHDAMYWYRQDPGQGLRLIYYSQIVNDFQKGDIAEGYSVSREKKESFPLTVTSAQKNPTAFYLCASRAGLGTDTQYFGPGTRLTVL.

The chain links TRBV10-2 to TRBJ2-7, with D uncertain. The CDR3 is made up of 10 amino acids. Germline CDR1 is WSHSY and CDR2 is SAAADI. V was shortened by 8 bases and J by 7 bases, with 9 bases between the two germline ends. CDR3 protein: CASRLGEQYF. The CDR3 DNA reads as TGCGCCAGCCGGTTAGGAGAGCAGTACTTC.

Concerning this clone itself: The germline gene is not matched at one end of the junction; a read error may be the cause. The rearrangement links TRBV6-2 or TRBV6-3 to TRBJ2-7, with D perhaps matching TRBD2 (6 bases). This CDR3 is 13 amino acids long. Germline assignment: CDR1 MNHEY and CDR2 SVGEGT. The CDR3: CASNYGDWDEQYF. The CDR3 coding sequence is TGTGCCAGCAATTACGGGGACTGGGACGAGCAGTACTTC.

This chain links TRBV6-5 with TRBJ2-1; D tentatively fits TRBD1 or TRBD2 (6 bases each). The CDR3 is 13 amino acids. The V gene's germline CDR1 is MNHEY and CDR2 SVGAGI. Trimming shortened V by 8 bases and J by 4 bases, and 12 bases separated the two germline ends. CDR3 in DNA: TGTGCCAGCGATCGGGGGACATACAATGAGCAGTTCTTC. This translates into CASDRGTYNEQFF.

V and J are TRBV12-5 and TRBJ2-5; 13 bases match TRBD2. Germline-derived CDR1 and CDR2 are LGHNT and FRNRAP. This CDR3 comprises 16 residues. V was pared by 7 bases and J by 5 bases, with 10 bases of the junction left unmatched. The CDR3 sequence is CASALPGLAGAETQYF. CDR3 bases: TGTGCTAGTGCCCTCCCCGGACTAGCGGGAGCGGAGACCCAGTACTTC.

J is TRBJ1-1 and V is TRBV19, with D tentatively TRBD1 (5 bases). The CDR3 has 14 residues. Germline V gene data show CDR1 as LNHDA and CDR2 as SQIVND (reference sequence). V gave up 7 bases and J gave up 0 bases, with 12 bases separating them. The CDR3 nucleotides read TGTGCCAGTAATAACAGGAGATTGAACACTGAAGCTTTCTTT. It codes for CASNNRRLNTEAFF. The variable domain in full, with the rest retrieved from reference TRBV19 and TRBJ1-1, is DGGITQSPKYLFRKEGQNVTLSCEQNLNHDAMYWYRQDPGQGLRLIYYSQIVNDFQKGDIAEGYSVSREKKESFPLTVTSAQKNPTAFYLCASNNRRLNTEAFFGQGTRLTVV.

J is TRBJ1-5 and V is TRBV15; D gene uncertain. The CDR3 contains 13 residues. V shed 6 bases and J shed 2 bases, with 8 bases lying between them. Germline loops: CDR1 LNHNV, CDR2 YYDKDF (reference sequence). CDR3 in amino acids: CATRDPGNQPQHF. The CDR3 coding sequence is TGTGCCACCAGGGACCCTGGCAATCAGCCCCAGCATTTT.

CDR3: CSVGRGKGYTF. The CDR3 nucleotides are TGCAGCGTTGGGAGGGGGAAAGGCTACACCTTC. The rearrangement links TRBV29-1 to TRBJ1-2, with D tentatively TRBD1 (6 bases). V shed 4 bases and J shed 8 bases, with 11 bases lying between them. This CDR3 has 11 amino acids. Germline CDR1 is SQVTM and CDR2 is ANQGSEA.